Listed below are T cell receptor beta chains from one sample, sequenced in a study of cytomegalovirus exposure and HLA in healthy donors. The assay was immunoSEQ multiplex PCR, and TCRdb's table has in-frame clones only and misses some. The sample yields 250,000 to 300,000 clones, 92% seen once. Sequencing input: PBMCs. The receptors stem from a girl under 10 years old in good health and CMV-seronegative. Both conserved end residues are part of each CDR3. The D gene is left open where the match is weak. Some rows have no size entry. The others give once, few or many, or a class for an expanded clone.

CDR3nt: TGTGCCAGTAGTTTGAGGGGGAATCAGCCCCAGCATTTT; CDR3aa: CASSLRGNQPQHF; v_gene: TRBV19; j_gene: TRBJ1-5; d_gene: .; abundance: once
CDR3nt: TGCGCCAGCAGGCGATACGGACAGGGGGGAACTGAAGCTTTCTTT; CDR3aa: CASRRYGQGGTEAFF; v_gene: TRBV5-1; j_gene: TRBJ1-1; d_gene: TRBD1; abundance: once
CDR3nt: TGCGCCAGCAGCTCCCCGGGGGACACTGAAGCTTTCTTT; CDR3aa: CASSSPGDTEAFF; v_gene: TRBV5-1; j_gene: TRBJ1-1; d_gene: .; abundance: .
CDR3nt: TGTGCCAGTAGTCCAGGGACAGGGGGCGCCGCCGGGGAGCTGTTTTTT; CDR3aa: CASSPGTGGAAGELFF; v_gene: TRBV19; j_gene: TRBJ2-2; d_gene: TRBD1; abundance: once
CDR3nt: TGTGCCAGTACTTGGAGGACACCTCAGGGGAATGAGCAGTTCTTC; CDR3aa: CASTWRTPQGNEQFF; v_gene: TRBV19; j_gene: TRBJ2-1; d_gene: .; abundance: .
CDR3nt: TGTGCCAGCAGCCTTGGGATAGGACAGAGGACGAACACTGAAGCTTTCTTT; CDR3aa: CASSLGIGQRTNTEAFF; v_gene: TRBV5-4; j_gene: TRBJ1-1; d_gene: .; abundance: .
CDR3nt: TGTGCCAGCAGCCTAAATAGACAGGGATCCTACGAGCAGTACTTC; CDR3aa: CASSLNRQGSYEQYF; v_gene: TRBV6-5; j_gene: TRBJ2-7; d_gene: TRBD1; abundance: .
CDR3nt: TGTGCCACAATAACGGGACAGGGCACAGATACGCAGTATTTT; CDR3aa: CATITGQGTDTQYF; v_gene: TRBV7-9; j_gene: TRBJ2-3; d_gene: TRBD1; abundance: .
CDR3nt: TGTGCCAGCACCTCTTGGGGGACAAACTACGAGCAGTACTTC; CDR3aa: CASTSWGTNYEQYF; v_gene: TRBV2; j_gene: TRBJ2-7; d_gene: .; abundance: .
CDR3nt: TGTGCCAGTAGTATAATAGCGGGGGGTGAGACCCAGTACTTC; CDR3aa: CASSIIAGGETQYF; v_gene: TRBV19; j_gene: TRBJ2-5; d_gene: TRBD2; abundance: .
CDR3nt: TGTGCCAGCAGCTTATCCACAGGGGGGGTAGGGGATACGCAGTATTTT; CDR3aa: CASSLSTGGVGDTQYF; v_gene: TRBV7-8; j_gene: TRBJ2-3; d_gene: .; abundance: .
CDR3nt: TGTGCCAGCAGCTCCCTCACAACAGATACGCAGTATTTT; CDR3aa: CASSSLTTDTQYF; v_gene: TRBV7-3; j_gene: TRBJ2-3; d_gene: .; abundance: .
CDR3nt: TGTGCCAGCAGCCTGGCCCCTGGCACTGAAGCTTTCTTT; CDR3aa: CASSLAPGTEAFF; v_gene: TRBV9; j_gene: TRBJ1-1; d_gene: .; abundance: .
CDR3nt: TGTGCCAGCAGCCCTTACGCGATTAATTCACCCCTCCACTTT; CDR3aa: CASSPYAINSPLHF; v_gene: TRBV27; j_gene: TRBJ1-6; d_gene: .; abundance: .
CDR3nt: TGTGCCAGCAGCCTCCGACAGGACAATGAGCAGTTCTTC; CDR3aa: CASSLRQDNEQFF; v_gene: TRBV7-3; j_gene: TRBJ2-1; d_gene: .; abundance: .
CDR3nt: TGTGCCAGCAGCTTAGTACCACAGGGGGGTGGCTACACCTTC; CDR3aa: CASSLVPQGGGYTF; v_gene: TRBV7-6; j_gene: TRBJ1-2; d_gene: TRBD1; abundance: .
CDR3nt: TGTGCCAGCAGATTGGACAGAAACTCTGGAAACACCATATATTTT; CDR3aa: CASRLDRNSGNTIYF; v_gene: TRBV27; j_gene: TRBJ1-3; d_gene: .; abundance: .
CDR3nt: TGTGCCAGCAGTAGGGACAGGGGAGGTTTTAGTTCACCCCTCCACTTT; CDR3aa: CASSRDRGGFSSPLHF; v_gene: TRBV7-9; j_gene: TRBJ1-6; d_gene: TRBD1; abundance: .
CDR3nt: TGTGCCAGCAGTTCGCCACAGGTGCCGGAATTTGAAGCTTTCTTT; CDR3aa: CASSSPQVPEFEAFF; v_gene: TRBV6-5; j_gene: TRBJ1-1; d_gene: .; abundance: .
CDR3nt: TGTGCCAGCAGGCCGCCAACAGGGACGAAGGGCTACACCTTC; CDR3aa: CASRPPTGTKGYTF; v_gene: TRBV7-2; j_gene: TRBJ1-2; d_gene: .; abundance: .
CDR3nt: TGTGCCAGTAGTACGATGGGACAGGGGAATGGCTACACCTTC; CDR3aa: CASSTMGQGNGYTF; v_gene: TRBV19; j_gene: TRBJ1-2; d_gene: TRBD1; abundance: .
CDR3nt: TGCGCCAGCAGAGCCCTACTAGCGGGGGGGCAGGATACGCAGTATTTT; CDR3aa: CASRALLAGGQDTQYF; v_gene: TRBV5-1; j_gene: TRBJ2-3; d_gene: TRBD2; abundance: .
CDR3nt: TGTGCCAGCAGTTTAGATAGCTCCTACGAGCAGTACTTC; CDR3aa: CASSLDSSYEQYF; v_gene: TRBV27; j_gene: TRBJ2-7; d_gene: .; abundance: .
CDR3nt: TGTGCCAGCTCATCGCAAGGGGGCCAATACGAGCAGTACTTC; CDR3aa: CASSSQGGQYEQYF; v_gene: TRBV18; j_gene: TRBJ2-7; d_gene: TRBD1; abundance: .
CDR3nt: TGTGCAAGTCGCGCGAGCGGAGCAAGGATCTACGAGCAGTACTTC; CDR3aa: CASRASGARIYEQYF; v_gene: TRBV12-2; j_gene: TRBJ2-7; d_gene: .; abundance: .
CDR3nt: TGTGCCAGCGCGGCCGCGCACTCCTACGAGCAGTACTTC; CDR3aa: CASAAAHSYEQYF; v_gene: TRBV6-1; j_gene: TRBJ2-7; d_gene: .; abundance: once
CDR3nt: TGTGCCAGCAGCCCCGGACTAGCGGGGACCTCCTACGAGCAGTACTTC; CDR3aa: CASSPGLAGTSYEQYF; v_gene: TRBV7-9; j_gene: TRBJ2-7; d_gene: TRBD2; abundance: .
CDR3nt: TGTGCCAGCAGTCACGGGGGGGGATCCGGGACTAGCGGATACGAGCAGTACTTC; CDR3aa: CASSHGGGSGTSGYEQYF; v_gene: TRBV7-9; j_gene: TRBJ2-7; d_gene: TRBD2; abundance: .
CDR3nt: TGTGCCAGCAGCTTACCGGGGGGCCCAGTCTACGAGCAGTACTTC; CDR3aa: CASSLPGGPVYEQYF; v_gene: TRBV13; j_gene: TRBJ2-7; d_gene: .; abundance: .
CDR3nt: TGTGCCAGCTCACCACCGTCCCCGGGAGGCGGCAATGAGCAGTTCTTC; CDR3aa: CASSPPSPGGGNEQFF; v_gene: TRBV18; j_gene: TRBJ2-1; d_gene: TRBD2; abundance: .
CDR3nt: TGTGCCATCAGTGAGTCGTCCGCGACAGGAACCTACGAGCAGTACTTC; CDR3aa: CAISESSATGTYEQYF; v_gene: TRBV10-3; j_gene: TRBJ2-7; d_gene: .; abundance: .
CDR3nt: TGCAGCGCCCTCGGTGTCTCCTACAATGAGCAGTTCTTC; CDR3aa: CSALGVSYNEQFF; v_gene: TRBV29-1; j_gene: TRBJ2-1; d_gene: .; abundance: .
CDR3nt: TGTGCCAGCAGCTTAGTCGGGACAGGGGGCCCATTGTATGGCTACACCTTC; CDR3aa: CASSLVGTGGPLYGYTF; v_gene: TRBV7-2; j_gene: TRBJ1-2; d_gene: TRBD1; abundance: .
CDR3nt: TGCGCCAGCAGCCCCGGGACTAGCGGGGGGGGAAGCACAGATACGCAGTATTTT; CDR3aa: CASSPGTSGGGSTDTQYF; v_gene: TRBV5-1; j_gene: TRBJ2-3; d_gene: TRBD2; abundance: .
CDR3nt: TGTGCCAGCAGCCGACAGGGGAAAGAGCCCCAGCATTTT; CDR3aa: CASSRQGKEPQHF; v_gene: TRBV7-9; j_gene: TRBJ1-5; d_gene: TRBD1; abundance: .
CDR3nt: TGTGCCAGCAGCTTGGTTTTCGGCGGGAGAGGGTACGAGCAGTACTTC; CDR3aa: CASSLVFGGRGYEQYF; v_gene: TRBV5-6; j_gene: TRBJ2-7; d_gene: TRBD2; abundance: .